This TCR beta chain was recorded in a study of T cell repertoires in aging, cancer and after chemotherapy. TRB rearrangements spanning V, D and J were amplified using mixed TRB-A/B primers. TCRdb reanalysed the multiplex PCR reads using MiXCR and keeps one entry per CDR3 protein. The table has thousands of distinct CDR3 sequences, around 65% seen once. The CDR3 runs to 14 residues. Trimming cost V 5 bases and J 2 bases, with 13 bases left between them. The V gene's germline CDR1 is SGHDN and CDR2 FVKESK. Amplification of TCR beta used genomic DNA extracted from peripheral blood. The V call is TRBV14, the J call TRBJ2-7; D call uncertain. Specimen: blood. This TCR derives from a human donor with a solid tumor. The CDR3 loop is CASSLFKGTYEQYF. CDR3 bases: TGTGCCAGCAGCTTATTTAAGGGAACCTACGAGCAGTACTTC.